What follows describes a single T cell receptor (beta chain). Which antigen it targets is not known. No much larger clone exists at a distance of one base, and base qualities are not known. This sample was included in a study of regulatory T cells in long-lasting Graves disease (dated by TCRdb to about 2021). For the wider study: Persistent Graves' disease was defined as persistently positive TSH receptor autoantibodies together with antithyroid drug treatment for over 5 years. Peripheral blood TCR sequencing and RNA sequencing compared persistent Graves' disease patients with newly diagnosed Graves' disease patients. The study was registered as a clinical trial and conducted in China. A total of around 35 samples underwent TCR sequencing, from some 13 patients with persistent Graves' disease and 20 or so patients with newly diagnosed Graves' disease. Antithyroid drugs had been taken for around 9.8 years on average by persistent Graves' disease patients in the clinical cohort. Study-level results and caveats: The small sample size was acknowledged by the authors as a limitation that may reduce accuracy. A larger number of public clonotypes was shared among persistent patients (fewer than 3,000) than among newly diagnosed patients (around 890). Preferential use of TRBV28, TRBJ1-2 and TRBJ2-5 was observed in persistent disease, whereas TRBV20-1 and TRBJ2-1 were favored in newly diagnosed disease. Sequencing and analysis were restricted to the TCR beta chain. The study examined only peripheral blood because the primary lesion, thyroid tissue, could not be accessed. Compared with newly diagnosed patients, patients with persistent Graves' disease had lower TCR Shannon entropy and fewer highly expanded clones, which suggests clonal expansion.

According to the germline V gene (reference sequence), CDR1 reads DFQATT and CDR2 reads SNEGSKA. Unmatched junction bases come to 4, with V trimmed by 0 bases and J by 0 bases. The CDR3 contains 15 residues, cysteine and phenylalanine counted. Just CDR3 DNA is preserved here, 45 bases in frame from base 1. What the time point label conveys for this sample: persistent/refractory GD, antithyroid drugs over 5 years with positive TRAb. For both TCR sequencing and RNA sequencing, RNA was extracted from PBMCs in TRIzol. Graves' disease was diagnosed according to American Thyroid Association guidelines. Patients were recruited from an endocrinology department in Xi'an, China. From each patient, 8 to 10 milliliters of peripheral blood was collected into an EDTA anticoagulant tube. Ficoll Paque Plus density gradient separation was used to isolate PBMCs, and no further T cell sorting was done. An Agilent 2100 Bioanalyzer and agarose gel were used to check RNA quality, and a NanoDrop 2000 was used to measure RNA concentration.

Library preparation was by multiplex PCR. Sequenced using an Illumina HiSeq 4000. To build TCR beta libraries, CDR3 regions were amplified by Arm-PCR using iRepertoire HTBI primers. Gel purification was performed on PCR products prior to sequencing. Concerning the study's data processing: Gene usage analysis of CDR3 amino acid clonotypes relied on the roughly 60 TRBV and fewer than 15 TRBJ segments identified across samples. Filtered high-quality paired reads were merged into contigs using COPE and FqMerger. BLAST was used to align contigs to IMGT TRBV, TRBD and TRBJ reference genes, with CDR3 defined following IMGT. Any clonotype with a frequency above 0.1% was classified as a highly expanded clone. Shannon entropy served as the measure of repertoire diversity, while the Gini coefficient captured V-J evenness. Clonotypes shared by more than one individual were considered public. The public reads were reanalyzed by TCRdb: fastp trimming at Q25, MiXCR alignment, in-frame beta chains only. Rows matching on CDR3 protein sequence are summarized as one entry with the most common DNA and genes. The V and J calls shown here were made by TCRdb, not taken from the authors' results. For this sample there are about 660,000 distinct CDR3 sequences; around 32% appear just once. Jointly, the top ten make up under 55% of the sample.

The sequencing here drew on peripheral blood mononuclear cells (PBMCs), taken when the disease was refractory, from a patient treated with antithyroid drugs. The rearrangement combines TRBV20-1 with TRBJ1-2; 7 junctional bases match TRBD1. The receptor's source is a female donor with Graves disease. The DNA sequence is as follows: TGCAGTGCTAGAGAAGACAGGGCCGCTAACTATGGCTACACCTTC. It specifies CSAREDRAANYGYTF.